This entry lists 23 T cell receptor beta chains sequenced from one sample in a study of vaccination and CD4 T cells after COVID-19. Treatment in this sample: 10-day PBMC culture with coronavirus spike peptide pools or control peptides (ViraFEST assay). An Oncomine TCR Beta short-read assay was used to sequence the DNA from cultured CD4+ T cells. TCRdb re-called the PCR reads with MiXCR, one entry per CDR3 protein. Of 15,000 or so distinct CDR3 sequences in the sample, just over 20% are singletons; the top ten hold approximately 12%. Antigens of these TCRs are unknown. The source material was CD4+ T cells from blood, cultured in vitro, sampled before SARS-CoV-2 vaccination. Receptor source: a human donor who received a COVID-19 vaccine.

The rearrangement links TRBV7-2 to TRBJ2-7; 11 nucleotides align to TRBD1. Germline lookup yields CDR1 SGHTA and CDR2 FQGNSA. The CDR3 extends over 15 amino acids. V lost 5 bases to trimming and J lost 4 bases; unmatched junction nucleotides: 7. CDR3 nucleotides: TGTGCCAGCAGCCACTCCGGGACAGGGGGTTACGAGCAGTACTTC. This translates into CASSHSGTGGYEQYF.

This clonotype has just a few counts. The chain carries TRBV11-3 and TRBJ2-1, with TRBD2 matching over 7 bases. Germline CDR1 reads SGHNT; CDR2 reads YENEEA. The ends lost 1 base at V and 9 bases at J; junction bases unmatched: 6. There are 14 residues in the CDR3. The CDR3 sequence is CASSLGWEGSEQFF. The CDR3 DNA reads TGTGCCAGCAGCTTAGGATGGGAGGGGAGTGAGCAGTTCTTC.

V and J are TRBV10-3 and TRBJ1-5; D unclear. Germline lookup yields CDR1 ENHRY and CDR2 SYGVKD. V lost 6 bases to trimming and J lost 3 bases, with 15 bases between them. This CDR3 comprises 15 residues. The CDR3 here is CAIRDDKGYNQPQHF. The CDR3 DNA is TGTGCCATCAGGGACGACAAGGGCTACAATCAGCCCCAGCATTTT.

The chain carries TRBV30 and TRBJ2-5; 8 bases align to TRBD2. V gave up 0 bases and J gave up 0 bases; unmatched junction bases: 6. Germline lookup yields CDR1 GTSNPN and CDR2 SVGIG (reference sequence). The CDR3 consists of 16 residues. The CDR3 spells CAWSVQRGTYQETQYF. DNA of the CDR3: TGTGCCTGGAGTGTACAGCGGGGGACGTACCAAGAGACCCAGTACTTC.

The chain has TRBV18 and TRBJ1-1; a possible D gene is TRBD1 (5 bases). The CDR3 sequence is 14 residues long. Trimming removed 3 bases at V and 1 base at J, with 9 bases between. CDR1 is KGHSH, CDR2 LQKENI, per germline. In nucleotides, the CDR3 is TGTGCCAGCTCACCCGCGACAGCGAACACTGAAGCTTTCTTT. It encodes CASSPATANTEAFF. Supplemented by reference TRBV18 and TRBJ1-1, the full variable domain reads NAGVMQNPRHLVRRRGQEARLRCSPMKGHSHVYWYRQLPEEGLKFMVYLQKENIIDESGMPKERFSAEFPKEGPSILRIQQVVRGDSAAYFCASSPATANTEAFFGQGTRLTVV.

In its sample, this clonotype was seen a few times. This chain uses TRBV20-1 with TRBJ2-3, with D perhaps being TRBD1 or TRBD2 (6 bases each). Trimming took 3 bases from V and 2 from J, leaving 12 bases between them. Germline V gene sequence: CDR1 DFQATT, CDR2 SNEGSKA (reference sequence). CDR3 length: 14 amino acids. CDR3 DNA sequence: TGCAGTGCTAGTCCGGGGGCCTACACAGATACGCAGTATTTT. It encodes CSASPGAYTDTQYF.

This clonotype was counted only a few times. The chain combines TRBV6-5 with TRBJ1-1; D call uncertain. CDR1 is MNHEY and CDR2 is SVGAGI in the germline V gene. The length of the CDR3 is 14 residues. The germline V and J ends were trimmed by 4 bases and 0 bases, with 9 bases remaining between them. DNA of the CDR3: TGTGCCAGCAGTTCCAAATTCATGAACACTGAAGCTTTCTTT. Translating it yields CASSSKFMNTEAFF.

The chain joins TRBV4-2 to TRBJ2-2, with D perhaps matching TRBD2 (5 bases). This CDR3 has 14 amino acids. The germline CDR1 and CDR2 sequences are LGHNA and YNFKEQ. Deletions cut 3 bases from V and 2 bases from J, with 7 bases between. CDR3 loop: CASSHEGNTGELFF. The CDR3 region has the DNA TGTGCCAGCAGCCACGAGGGTAACACCGGGGAGCTGTTTTTT.

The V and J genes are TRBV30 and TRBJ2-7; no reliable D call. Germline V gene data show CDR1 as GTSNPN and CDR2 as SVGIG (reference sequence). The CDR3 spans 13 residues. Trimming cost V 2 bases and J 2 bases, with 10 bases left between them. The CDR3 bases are TGTGCCTGGAGTAGATATCAGACCTACGAGCAGTACTTC. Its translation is CAWSRYQTYEQYF.

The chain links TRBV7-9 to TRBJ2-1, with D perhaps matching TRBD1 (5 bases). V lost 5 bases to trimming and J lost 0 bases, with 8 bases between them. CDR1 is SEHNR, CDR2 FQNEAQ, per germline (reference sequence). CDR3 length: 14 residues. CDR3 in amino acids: CASSPQVSYNEQFF. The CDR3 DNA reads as TGTGCCAGCAGCCCACAGGTCTCCTACAATGAGCAGTTCTTC.

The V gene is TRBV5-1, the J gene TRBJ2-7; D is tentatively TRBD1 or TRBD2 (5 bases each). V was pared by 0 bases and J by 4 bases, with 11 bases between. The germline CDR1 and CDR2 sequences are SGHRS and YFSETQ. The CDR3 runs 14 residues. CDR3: CASSLVEGQYEQYF. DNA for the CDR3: TGCGCCAGCAGCTTGGTCGAGGGGCAGTACGAGCAGTACTTC.

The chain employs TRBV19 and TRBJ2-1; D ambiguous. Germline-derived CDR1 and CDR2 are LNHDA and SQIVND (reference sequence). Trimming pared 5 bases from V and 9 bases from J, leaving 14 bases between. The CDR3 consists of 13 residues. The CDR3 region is CASSLGPDGEQFF. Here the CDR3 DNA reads TGTGCCAGTAGTCTAGGACCGGACGGTGAGCAGTTCTTC.

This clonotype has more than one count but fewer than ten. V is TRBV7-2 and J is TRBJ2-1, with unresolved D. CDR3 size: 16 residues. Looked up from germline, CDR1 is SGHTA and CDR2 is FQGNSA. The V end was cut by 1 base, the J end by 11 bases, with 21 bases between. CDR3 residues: CASSLDTEMHGAKQFF. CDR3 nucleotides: TGTGCCAGCAGCTTAGACACAGAAATGCACGGTGCAAAGCAGTTCTTC.

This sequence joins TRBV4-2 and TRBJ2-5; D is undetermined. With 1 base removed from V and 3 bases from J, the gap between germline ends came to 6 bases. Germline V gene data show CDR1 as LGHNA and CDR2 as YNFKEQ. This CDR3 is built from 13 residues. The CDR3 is CASSQVTKETQYF. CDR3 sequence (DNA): TGTGCCAGCAGCCAAGTGACCAAAGAGACCCAGTACTTC.

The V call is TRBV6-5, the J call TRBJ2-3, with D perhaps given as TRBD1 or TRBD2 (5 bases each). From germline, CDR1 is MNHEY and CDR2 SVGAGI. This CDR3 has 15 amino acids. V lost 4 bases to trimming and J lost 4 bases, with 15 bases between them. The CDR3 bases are TGTGCCAGCAGTTCTGTAGCGAAAGGGGCAGATACGCAGTATTTT. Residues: CASSSVAKGADTQYF.

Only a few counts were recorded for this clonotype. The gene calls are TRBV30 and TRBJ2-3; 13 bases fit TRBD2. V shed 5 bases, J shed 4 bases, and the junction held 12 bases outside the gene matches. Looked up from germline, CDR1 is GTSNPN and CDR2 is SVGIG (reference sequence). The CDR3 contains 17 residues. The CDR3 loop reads CAWFRGSGLAGPDTQYF. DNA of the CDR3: TGTGCCTGGTTCAGGGGATCGGGACTAGCGGGACCAGATACGCAGTATTTT.

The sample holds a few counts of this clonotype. As DNA, the CDR3 is TGTGCCAGCAGCTTAGGGCTAGCGGGGGCCCCCTACGAGCAGTACTTC. Amino acid sequence: CASSLGLAGAPYEQYF. This chain uses TRBV11-3 with TRBJ2-7, with 10 bases aligning to TRBD2. The CDR3 contains 16 residues. Germline-derived CDR1 and CDR2 are SGHNT and YENEEA. Unmatched junction bases numbered 5, after V lost 1 base and J lost 2 bases.

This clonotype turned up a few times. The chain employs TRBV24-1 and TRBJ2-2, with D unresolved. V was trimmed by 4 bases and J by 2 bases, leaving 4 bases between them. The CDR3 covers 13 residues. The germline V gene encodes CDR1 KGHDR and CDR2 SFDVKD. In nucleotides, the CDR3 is TGTGCCACCAGTGAAATCAACACCGGGGAGCTGTTTTTT. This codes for CATSEINTGELFF.

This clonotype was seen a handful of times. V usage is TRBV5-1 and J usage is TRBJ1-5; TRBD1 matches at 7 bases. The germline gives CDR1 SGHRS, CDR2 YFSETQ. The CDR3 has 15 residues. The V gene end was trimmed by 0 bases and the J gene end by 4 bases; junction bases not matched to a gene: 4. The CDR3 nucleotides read TGCGCCAGCAGCTTGGGGGACAGTGGAAATCAGCCCCAGCATTTT. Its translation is CASSLGDSGNQPQHF.

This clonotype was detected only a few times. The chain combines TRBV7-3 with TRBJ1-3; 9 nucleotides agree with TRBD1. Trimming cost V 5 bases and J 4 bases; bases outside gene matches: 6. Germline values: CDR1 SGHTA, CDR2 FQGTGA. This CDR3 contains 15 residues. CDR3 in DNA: TGTGCCAGCAGCCCTACAGGGGGCGGGGGAAACACCATATATTTT. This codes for CASSPTGGGGNTIYF.

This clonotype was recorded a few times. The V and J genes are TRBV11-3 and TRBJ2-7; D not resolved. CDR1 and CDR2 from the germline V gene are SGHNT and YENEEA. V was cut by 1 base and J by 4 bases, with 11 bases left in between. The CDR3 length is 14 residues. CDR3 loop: CASSLGPTAYEQYF. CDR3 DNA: TGTGCCAGCAGCTTAGGACCAACAGCGTACGAGCAGTACTTC. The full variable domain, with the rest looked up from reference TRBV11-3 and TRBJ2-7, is EAGVVQSPRYKIIEKKQPVAFWCNPISGHNTLYWYLQNLGQGPELLIRYENEEAVDDSQLPKDRFSAERLKGVDSTLKIQPAELGDSAVYLCASSLGPTAYEQYFGPGTRLTVT.

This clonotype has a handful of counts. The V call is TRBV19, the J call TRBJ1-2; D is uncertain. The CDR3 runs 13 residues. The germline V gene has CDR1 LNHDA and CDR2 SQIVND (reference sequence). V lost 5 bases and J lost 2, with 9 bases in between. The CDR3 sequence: CASSGVRNYGYTF. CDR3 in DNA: TGTGCCAGTAGTGGAGTCCGAAACTATGGCTACACCTTC. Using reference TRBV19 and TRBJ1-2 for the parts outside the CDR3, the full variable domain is DGGITQSPKYLFRKEGQNVTLSCEQNLNHDAMYWYRQDPGQGLRLIYYSQIVNDFQKGDIAEGYSVSREKKESFPLTVTSAQKNPTAFYLCASSGVRNYGYTFGSGTRLTVV.

CDR3 region: CASSGVTGTTNEKLFF. As DNA, the CDR3 is TGTGCCAGCAGCGGTGTGACAGGGACAACTAATGAAAAACTGTTTTTT. This chain connects TRBV9 to TRBJ1-4; 7 bases match TRBD1. The CDR3 is 16 amino acids. Trimming took 3 bases from V and 0 from J; bases not matched to a gene: 5. Germline V lookup: CDR1 SGDLS, CDR2 YYNGEE.